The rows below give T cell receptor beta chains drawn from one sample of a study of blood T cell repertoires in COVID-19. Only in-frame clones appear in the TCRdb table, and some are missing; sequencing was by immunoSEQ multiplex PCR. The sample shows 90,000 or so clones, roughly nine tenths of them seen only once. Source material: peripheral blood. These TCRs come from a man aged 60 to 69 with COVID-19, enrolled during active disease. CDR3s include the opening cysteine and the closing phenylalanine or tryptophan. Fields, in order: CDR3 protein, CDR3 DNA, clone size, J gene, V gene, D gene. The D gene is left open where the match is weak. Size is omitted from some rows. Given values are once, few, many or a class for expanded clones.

CDR3 protein: CASSLGTGSRVNQPQHF; CDR3 DNA: TGCGCCAGCAGCTTGGGGACAGGCTCAAGGGTAAATCAGCCCCAGCATTTT; clone size: few; J gene: TRBJ1-5; V gene: TRBV5-1; D gene: TRBD1
CDR3 protein: CASSLSASGANVLTF; CDR3 DNA: TGTGCCAGCAGTTTATCAGCTTCTGGGGCCAACGTCCTGACTTTC; clone size: NA; J gene: TRBJ2-6; V gene: TRBV27; D gene: NA
CDR3 protein: CASRYGQGYGYTF; CDR3 DNA: TGTGCCAGTAGGTATGGACAGGGCTATGGCTACACCTTC; clone size: NA; J gene: TRBJ1-2; V gene: TRBV19; D gene: TRBD1
CDR3 protein: CASSVGLAATGELFF; CDR3 DNA: TGTGCCAGCAGCGTAGGGCTAGCGGCCACCGGGGAGCTGTTTTTT; clone size: few; J gene: TRBJ2-2; V gene: TRBV9; D gene: TRBD2
CDR3 protein: CASSSRGTGDEKLFF; CDR3 DNA: TGTGCCAGCAGCTCCCGTGGGACAGGGGATGAAAAACTGTTTTTT; clone size: NA; J gene: TRBJ1-4; V gene: TRBV11-3; D gene: TRBD1
CDR3 protein: CASSYRQGNYGYTF; CDR3 DNA: TGTGCCAGCAGCTACAGACAGGGCAACTATGGCTACACCTTC; clone size: NA; J gene: TRBJ1-2; V gene: TRBV11-3; D gene: TRBD1
CDR3 protein: CASSSWTGGSEAFF; CDR3 DNA: TGTGCCAGCAGTTCTTGGACAGGGGGGTCTGAAGCTTTCTTT; clone size: NA; J gene: TRBJ1-1; V gene: TRBV27; D gene: TRBD1
CDR3 protein: CASQTSGSSYEQYF; CDR3 DNA: TGTGCCAGCCAGACTAGCGGGAGCTCCTACGAGCAGTACTTC; clone size: NA; J gene: TRBJ2-7; V gene: TRBV27; D gene: TRBD2
CDR3 protein: CSVQSPGLNTEAFF; CDR3 DNA: TGCAGCGTTCAAAGCCCAGGGCTGAACACTGAAGCTTTCTTT; clone size: NA; J gene: TRBJ1-1; V gene: TRBV29-1; D gene: NA
CDR3 protein: CASSLNRGPNDEQFF; CDR3 DNA: TGTGCCAGCAGTCTTAACAGGGGGCCTAACGATGAGCAGTTCTTC; clone size: NA; J gene: TRBJ2-1; V gene: TRBV7-9; D gene: TRBD1
CDR3 protein: CASSPLASGRRSEQFF; CDR3 DNA: TGTGCCAGCAGCCCCTTGGCTAGCGGGAGAAGGAGTGAGCAGTTCTTC; clone size: NA; J gene: TRBJ2-1; V gene: TRBV11-3; D gene: TRBD2
CDR3 protein: CASSLRTSATDTQYF; CDR3 DNA: TGTGCCAGCAGTTTAAGGACTAGCGCCACAGATACGCAGTATTTT; clone size: few; J gene: TRBJ2-3; V gene: TRBV27; D gene: TRBD2
CDR3 protein: CASSFRGELSTGELFF; CDR3 DNA: TGTGCCAGCAGCTTCAGGGGGGAACTCAGCACCGGGGAGCTGTTTTTT; clone size: few; J gene: TRBJ2-2; V gene: TRBV5-8; D gene: NA
CDR3 protein: CSVEARFYGYTF; CDR3 DNA: TGCAGCGTTGAAGCGAGGTTCTATGGCTACACCTTC; clone size: NA; J gene: TRBJ1-2; V gene: TRBV29-1; D gene: NA
CDR3 protein: CASSQEGLEVGETQYF; CDR3 DNA: TGTGCCAGCAGCCAGGAGGGACTAGAAGTAGGAGAGACCCAGTACTTC; clone size: NA; J gene: TRBJ2-5; V gene: TRBV5-4; D gene: TRBD2
CDR3 protein: CASSQVGTGALSEKLFF; CDR3 DNA: TGCGCCAGCAGCCAAGTGGGGACAGGGGCTCTTAGTGAAAAACTGTTTTTT; clone size: NA; J gene: TRBJ1-4; V gene: TRBV4-3; D gene: TRBD1
CDR3 protein: CASSRTSGSEGTQYF; CDR3 DNA: TGTGCCAGCAGCAGGACTAGCGGGAGTGAGGGGACCCAGTACTTC; clone size: few; J gene: TRBJ2-5; V gene: TRBV7-2; D gene: TRBD2
CDR3 protein: CASNEGAATNEKLFF; CDR3 DNA: TGTGCCAGTAACGAGGGGGCGGCAACTAATGAAAAACTGTTTTTT; clone size: NA; J gene: TRBJ1-4; V gene: TRBV19; D gene: TRBD1
CDR3 protein: CATGGGGREQYF; CDR3 DNA: TGTGCCACAGGGGGAGGAGGAAGGGAGCAGTACTTC; clone size: NA; J gene: TRBJ2-7; V gene: TRBV6-5; D gene: NA
CDR3 protein: CASGDRDHQPQHF; CDR3 DNA: TGTGCCAGTGGGGACAGGGACCATCAGCCCCAGCATTTT; clone size: NA; J gene: TRBJ1-5; V gene: TRBV19; D gene: TRBD1
CDR3 protein: CASSLGQYNEQFF; CDR3 DNA: TGTGCCAGCAGTTTAGGGCAGTACAATGAGCAGTTCTTC; clone size: NA; J gene: TRBJ2-1; V gene: TRBV28; D gene: NA
CDR3 protein: CASSPRQLSSGNTIYF; CDR3 DNA: TGTGCCAGCTCACCTAGACAGTTGAGCTCTGGAAACACCATATATTTT; clone size: NA; J gene: TRBJ1-3; V gene: TRBV18; D gene: NA
CDR3 protein: CASSFSSGRAYEQYF; CDR3 DNA: TGTGCCAGCAGTTTCTCTAGCGGGAGGGCCTACGAGCAGTACTTC; clone size: NA; J gene: TRBJ2-7; V gene: TRBV7-2; D gene: TRBD2
CDR3 protein: CASSLNPGMGSPLHF; CDR3 DNA: TGTGCCAGCAGCTTAAACCCGGGGATGGGGTCACCCCTCCACTTT; clone size: NA; J gene: TRBJ1-6; V gene: TRBV7-9; D gene: NA
CDR3 protein: CASSPLGEGGIGYTF; CDR3 DNA: TGTGCCAGCAGCCCACTAGGGGAGGGGGGTATAGGCTACACCTTC; clone size: few; J gene: TRBJ1-2; V gene: TRBV2; D gene: NA
CDR3 protein: CASSQRDRESYEQYF; CDR3 DNA: TGTGCCAGCAGTCAGAGGGACAGAGAGTCCTACGAGCAGTACTTC; clone size: NA; J gene: TRBJ2-7; V gene: TRBV2; D gene: TRBD1
CDR3 protein: CASSLGTEDGYTF; CDR3 DNA: TGTGCCAGCAGCTTAGGGACAGAAGATGGCTACACCTTC; clone size: NA; J gene: TRBJ1-2; V gene: TRBV7-2; D gene: NA
CDR3 protein: CASSFHQETGGLHFGYTF; CDR3 DNA: TGTGCCAGCAGCTTTCACCAAGAAACAGGGGGACTGCACTTCGGCTACACCTTC; clone size: NA; J gene: TRBJ1-2; V gene: TRBV5-8; D gene: TRBD1
CDR3 protein: CASSFGEIYGYTF; CDR3 DNA: TGTGCCAGCAGCTTCGGGGAAATCTATGGCTACACCTTC; clone size: NA; J gene: TRBJ1-2; V gene: TRBV5-4; D gene: NA
CDR3 protein: CATSDFTGAANYGYTF; CDR3 DNA: TGTGCCACCAGTGATTTTACAGGGGCGGCTAACTATGGCTACACCTTC; clone size: NA; J gene: TRBJ1-2; V gene: TRBV24-1; D gene: TRBD1
CDR3 protein: CASSPDNEQFF; CDR3 DNA: TGTGCCAGCAGCCCCGACAATGAGCAGTTCTTC; clone size: NA; J gene: TRBJ2-1; V gene: TRBV28; D gene: NA
CDR3 protein: CSASPSGDTQYF; CDR3 DNA: TGCAGTGCTAGTCCCAGTGGAGATACGCAGTATTTT; clone size: NA; J gene: TRBJ2-3; V gene: TRBV20-1; D gene: NA